The clone carrying this T cell receptor beta chain was picked up a small number of times. No antigen is known for it. These data originate in a study of cytomegalovirus exposure and HLA in healthy donors. Researchers ran the PCR with 60 Vbeta and 13 Jbeta primers. Produced via immunoSEQ multiplex PCR; TCRdb's table is partial and in-frame only. The sample comprises 100,000 or so clones, roughly 79% of which are singletons, and 1% to 1.5% rests with the top ten. Study conclusions and caveats: The study recorded fewer than 200 TCR beta chains that were cytomegalovirus-associated. By a later analysis, the bulk of CMV-associated TCR beta chains appeared HLA-restricted.

Material: PBMCs. The clonotype comes from a man in his forties in good health and CMV-seronegative.

The CDR3 loop reads CASSDSTTDTQYF. The CDR3, as DNA: TGTGCCAGCAGTGACTCGACTACAGATACGCAGTATTTT. The chain combines TRBV6-4 with TRBJ2-3, with no clear D. Germline values: CDR1 MRHNA, CDR2 SNTAGT. CDR3 length equals 13 residues. With 0 bases removed from V and 3 bases from J, the gap between germline ends came to 4 bases.